A selection of T cell receptor beta chains follows, all from one sample in a study of monozygotic twins with cystic fibrosis. Measured with immunoSEQ multiplex PCR; TCRdb has only the in-frame clones, and not every one. The sample shows about 22,000 clones, about 97% of them seen only once. What was sequenced was blood. The source is a girl aged 5-17 years with cystic fibrosis. Each CDR3 is given with its conserved first and last residue. A D gene is named only where the DNA matches it firmly. The listing skips clone size in some rows; elsewhere it reads once, few, many or a size class.

clone_size	v_call	d_call	j_call	cdr3_aa	cdr3_nt
-	TRBV5-4	-	TRBJ1-1	CASSRDGSLPLGAFF	TGTGCCAGCAGCCGGGACGGGAGCCTTCCCCTCGGGGCTTTCTTT
-	TRBV21-1	-	TRBJ2-3	CASSTKIRSDTQYF	TGTGCCAGCAGTACGAAAATACGATCAGATACGCAGTATTTT
-	TRBV7-9	-	TRBJ1-1	CASSERGMNTEAFF	TGTGCCAGCAGCGAAAGGGGGATGAACACTGAAGCTTTCTTT
-	TRBV9	-	TRBJ1-2	CASSASPESYGYTF	TGTGCCAGCAGCGCATCTCCGGAAAGCTATGGCTACACCTTC
-	TRBV2	-	TRBJ1-3	CASSFEDLYSGNTIYF	TGTGCCAGCAGCTTCGAGGATTTATACTCTGGAAACACCATATATTTT
-	TRBV11-2	TRBD1	TRBJ1-2	CASSPIRAGDRGHYGYTF	TGTGCCAGCAGCCCCATTAGAGCTGGGGACAGGGGGCACTATGGCTACACCTTC
-	TRBV2	TRBD1	TRBJ1-2	CASSLGTGYGYTF	TGTGCCAGCAGTCTCGGGACAGGGTATGGCTACACCTTC
-	TRBV2	-	TRBJ1-1	CASVQGGGAFF	TGTGCCAGCGTCCAGGGAGGAGGAGCTTTCTTT
once	TRBV30	TRBD1	TRBJ2-2	CAWSPRRTGTTTGELFF	TGTGCCTGGAGTCCCCGGCGGACAGGCACAACCACCGGGGAGCTGTTTTTT
-	TRBV5-1	-	TRBJ2-5	CASSLGLWETQYF	TGCGCCAGCAGCCTGGGACTCTGGGAGACCCAGTACTTC
-	TRBV7-6	TRBD2	TRBJ2-1	CASSVPGLAGTNEQFF	TGTGCCAGCAGCGTACCGGGACTAGCGGGAACGAATGAGCAGTTCTTC
-	TRBV5-1	TRBD1	TRBJ1-2	CASSLDRGYGYTF	TGCGCCAGCAGCTTGGACAGGGGGTATGGCTACACCTTC
-	TRBV9	-	TRBJ2-3	CASSVASVADTQYF	TGTGCCAGCAGCGTAGCGTCCGTTGCAGATACGCAGTATTTT
-	TRBV30	-	TRBJ1-3	CAWSRGGGNTIYF	TGTGCCTGGAGTAGAGGGGGGGGAAACACCATATATTTT
once	TRBV30	-	TRBJ1-1	CAWSGRAGTEAFF	TGTGCCTGGAGTGGGAGGGCGGGCACTGAAGCTTTCTTT
-	TRBV9	-	TRBJ2-7	CASSVVAESYEQYF	TGTGCCAGCAGCGTAGTGGCAGAATCCTACGAGCAGTACTTC
-	TRBV2	-	TRBJ2-5	CASKRRREETQYF	TGTGCCAGCAAGCGGCGGAGGGAAGAGACCCAGTACTTC
-	TRBV4-1	TRBD2	TRBJ2-1	CASSHSGSDNEQFF	TGCGCCAGCAGCCATAGCGGGAGCGACAATGAGCAGTTCTTC
-	TRBV30	TRBD2	TRBJ2-3	CAWSVYGLADTQYF	TGTGCCTGGAGTGTATACGGACTAGCGGATACGCAGTATTTT
-	TRBV9	TRBD2	TRBJ2-1	CASSVTSGSYNEQFF	TGTGCCAGCAGCGTGACTAGCGGGAGTTACAATGAGCAGTTCTTC
-	TRBV7-9	-	TRBJ2-1	CASSLARGVQFF	TGTGCCAGCAGCTTAGCTAGGGGGGTGCAGTTCTTC
-	TRBV4-2	TRBD2	TRBJ2-1	CASSGVAGPNNEQFF	TGTGCCAGCAGTGGTGTAGCGGGTCCCAACAATGAGCAGTTCTTC
-	TRBV30	TRBD1	TRBJ1-2	CAWSGDRDGYTF	TGTGCCTGGAGTGGGGACAGGGATGGCTACACCTTC
-	TRBV14	-	TRBJ2-1	CASSQDRGYSNEQFF	TGTGCCAGCAGCCAAGACCGGGGTTATAGCAATGAGCAGTTCTTC
-	TRBV30	-	TRBJ1-1	CAWTFSAEAFF	TGTGCCTGGACGTTTTCTGCGGAAGCTTTCTTT
-	TRBV19	TRBD2	TRBJ2-5	CASSSPGTSGSLWQETQYF	TGTGCCAGTAGTTCCCCCGGGACTAGCGGGAGTTTGTGGCAAGAGACCCAGTACTTC
-	TRBV2	-	TRBJ1-1	CASTKGGQITEAFF	TGTGCCAGCACCAAAGGGGGGCAAATCACTGAAGCTTTCTTT
-	TRBV4-3	TRBD1	TRBJ2-3	CASRPGQGAVTQYF	TGCGCCAGCAGACCGGGACAGGGGGCAGTTACGCAGTATTTT
-	TRBV7-9	-	TRBJ1-6	CASRGPQKGGNSPLHF	TGTGCCAGCAGGGGGCCCCAGAAGGGGGGTAATTCACCCCTCCACTTT
-	TRBV10-3	-	TRBJ2-4	CAISELARDIQYF	TGTGCCATCAGTGAACTAGCTAGGGACATTCAGTACTTC
-	TRBV27	TRBD1	TRBJ2-5	CASSLSSRGLETQYF	TGTGCCAGCAGTTTATCGTCCAGGGGGCTCGAGACCCAGTACTTC
-	TRBV30	-	TRBJ1-1	CAWYTGNTRGTEAFF	TGTGCCTGGTACACTGGTAATACCAGGGGCACTGAAGCTTTCTTT
-	TRBV13	TRBD2	TRBJ2-5	CASSPLAGGETQYF	TGTGCCAGCAGCCCCCTAGCGGGCGGAGAGACCCAGTACTTC
-	TRBV7-9	-	TRBJ1-2	CASSYQGHNNYGYTF	TGTGCCAGCAGCTATCAGGGGCACAATAACTATGGCTACACCTTC
-	TRBV10-3	-	TRBJ1-1	CAISESGEGNTEAFF	TGTGCCATCAGTGAGTCTGGGGAAGGGAACACTGAAGCTTTCTTT
-	TRBV5-5	-	TRBJ1-5	CASSPNRGNQPQHF	TGTGCCAGCAGCCCTAACAGGGGCAATCAGCCCCAGCATTTT
-	TRBV2	TRBD1	TRBJ2-5	CASSRDRGPGETQYF	TGTGCCAGCAGTCGGGACAGGGGGCCGGGAGAGACCCAGTACTTC
-	TRBV27	-	TRBJ1-2	CASSSTGLNYGYTF	TGTGCCAGCAGTTCAACAGGGCTTAACTATGGCTACACCTTC
-	TRBV7-2	-	TRBJ1-1	CASSLVLANTEAFF	TGTGCCAGCAGCTTAGTTCTGGCGAACACTGAAGCTTTCTTT
-	TRBV7-2	TRBD2	TRBJ2-2	CASSPTSGRAWAGELFF	TGTGCCAGCAGCCCGACTAGCGGGAGGGCCTGGGCCGGGGAGCTGTTTTTT
-	TRBV6-5	-	TRBJ2-3	CASSLSGIDSTQYF	TGTGCCAGCAGCCTGTCCGGAATTGATAGTACGCAGTATTTT
-	TRBV5-4	TRBD2	TRBJ2-3	CASSAGLAGVSDTQYF	TGTGCCAGCAGCGCGGGACTAGCGGGAGTTTCGGATACGCAGTATTTT
-	TRBV30	-	TRBJ1-1	CAWTDSYTEAFF	TGTGCCTGGACGGACAGTTACACTGAAGCTTTCTTT
-	TRBV7-9	TRBD1	TRBJ2-7	CASSLVGTVFYEQYF	TGTGCCAGCAGCTTAGTTGGGACAGTCTTCTACGAGCAGTACTTC
-	TRBV5-4	-	TRBJ2-7	CASSRASTAYEQYF	TGTGCCAGCAGCCGCGCTTCTACCGCCTACGAGCAGTACTTC
-	TRBV11-1	-	TRBJ2-4	CASSYFPRSGALAKNIQYF	TGTGCCAGCAGCTATTTCCCCCGATCGGGGGCGTTAGCCAAAAACATTCAGTACTTC